The clone carrying this T cell receptor beta chain was observed many times. What it binds is unknown. This sample is part of a study of T cells in Graves' hyperthyroidism and ophthalmopathy. Study-wide results and caveats: Most expanded thyroid clonotypes above 0.001 also appeared in blood. Ophthalmopathy prediction by the model preceded onset by a median roughly 6 months.

This CDR3 is 17 amino acids long. Germline CDR1 is MGHRA and CDR2 is YSYEKL. Between the trimmed V and J ends, which lost 2 bases and 0 bases, there was a span of 17 bases. Amplified TCR beta CDR3 regions came from RNA transcripts. Using the HTBI primer set, a first-round RT-PCR was run on the TCR CDR3. TCRdb independently ran MiXCR on the multiplex PCR reads; one entry per CDR3 protein. The sample carries some 350,000 distinct CDR3 sequences, 19% recorded once. The V call is TRBV4-1, the J call TRBJ2-7; maybe TRBD1 (6 bases). This TCR was recovered from a woman under 30 with Graves' hyperthyroidism. The specimen was blood. CDR3 DNA: TGCGCCAGCAGCCAACCCTCAACAGGGATGAGCTCCTACGAGCAGTACTTC. Translating it yields CASSQPSTGMSSYEQYF.